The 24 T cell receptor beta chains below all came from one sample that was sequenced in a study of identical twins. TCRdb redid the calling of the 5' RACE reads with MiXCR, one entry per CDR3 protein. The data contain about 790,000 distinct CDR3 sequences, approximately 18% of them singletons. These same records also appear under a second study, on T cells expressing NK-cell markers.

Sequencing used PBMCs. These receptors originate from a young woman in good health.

Here the CDR3 reads CASSAGREYGYTF. CDR3 nucleotide sequence: TGTGCCAGCAGCGCGGGGAGGGAGTATGGCTACACCTTC. V gene TRBV12-3 or TRBV12-4 combines with J gene TRBJ1-2; D gene uncertain. Trimming pared 6 bases from V and 5 bases from J, leaving 13 bases between. The length of the CDR3 is 13 residues.

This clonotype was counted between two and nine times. CDR3 nucleotide sequence: TGCGCCAGCAGTGAGGACAGGGAGGGCTACGAGCAGTACTTC. It yields the protein CASSEDREGYEQYF. This rearrangement joins TRBV10-2 to TRBJ2-7, with D perhaps matching TRBD1 or TRBD2 (7 bases each). Germline CDR1 WSHSY, CDR2 SAAADI. This CDR3 region has 14 residues. With 2 bases removed from V and 3 bases from J, the gap between germline ends came to 11 bases.

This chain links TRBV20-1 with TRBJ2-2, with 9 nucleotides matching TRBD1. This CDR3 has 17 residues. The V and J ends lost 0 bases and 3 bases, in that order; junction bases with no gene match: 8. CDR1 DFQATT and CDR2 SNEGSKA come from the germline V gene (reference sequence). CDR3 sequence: CSAREIHRQGDTGELFF. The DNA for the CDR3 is TGCAGTGCTAGAGAAATTCATAGACAGGGGGACACCGGGGAGCTGTTTTTT.

For the CDR3, the DNA is TGTGCCAGCAGCTTAGAAGGATTGGACGGGGAGCTGTTTTTT. This translates into CASSLEGLDGELFF. The V gene is TRBV7-9, the J gene TRBJ2-2; D gene ambiguous. V lost 1 base, J lost 7 bases, and 10 bases lay in between. The V gene's germline CDR1 is SEHNR and CDR2 FQNEAQ (reference sequence). This CDR3 is 14 amino acids long.

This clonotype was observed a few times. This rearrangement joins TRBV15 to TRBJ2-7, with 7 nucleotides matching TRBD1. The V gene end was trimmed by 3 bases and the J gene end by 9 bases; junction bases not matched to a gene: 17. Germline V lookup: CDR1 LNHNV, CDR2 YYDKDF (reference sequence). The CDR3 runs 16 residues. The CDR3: CATSRRADWQGVRQYF. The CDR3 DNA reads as TGTGCCACCAGCAGGAGGGCGGATTGGCAGGGGGTTCGGCAGTACTTC.

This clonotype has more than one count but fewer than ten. The CDR3 protein is CASSLYGRTNTEAFF. The CDR3 DNA reads TGTGCCAGCAGCTTATATGGCAGGACGAACACTGAAGCTTTCTTT. The genes are TRBV7-3 and TRBJ1-1; D is ambiguous. CDR1 is SGHTA, CDR2 FQGTGA, per germline. The V end was cut by 2 bases, the J end by 1 base, with 11 bases between. The CDR3 has 15 residues.

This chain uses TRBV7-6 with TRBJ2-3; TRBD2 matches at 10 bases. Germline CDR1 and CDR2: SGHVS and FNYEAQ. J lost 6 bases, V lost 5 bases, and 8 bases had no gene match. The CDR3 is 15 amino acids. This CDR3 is CASSITGLAQDTQYF. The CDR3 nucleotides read TGTGCCAGCAGCATAACGGGACTAGCGCAGGATACGCAGTATTTT.

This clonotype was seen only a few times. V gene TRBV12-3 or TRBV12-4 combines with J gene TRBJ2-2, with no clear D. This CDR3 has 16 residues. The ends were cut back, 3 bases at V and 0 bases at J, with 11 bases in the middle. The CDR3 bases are TGTGCCAGCAGTTTCCTAAGGGTCGCGAACACCGGGGAGCTGTTTTTT. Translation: CASSFLRVANTGELFF.

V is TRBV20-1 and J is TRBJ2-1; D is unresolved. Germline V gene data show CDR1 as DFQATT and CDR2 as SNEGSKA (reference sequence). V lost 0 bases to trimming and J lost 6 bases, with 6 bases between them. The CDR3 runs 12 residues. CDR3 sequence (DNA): TGCAGTGCTAGAGATCGTGCCAATGAGCAGTTCTTC. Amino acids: CSARDRANEQFF.

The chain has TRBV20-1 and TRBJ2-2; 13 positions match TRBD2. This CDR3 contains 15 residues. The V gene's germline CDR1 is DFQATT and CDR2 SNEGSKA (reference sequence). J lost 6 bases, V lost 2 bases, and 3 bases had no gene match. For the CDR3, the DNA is TGCAGTGCTAGAACGACTAGCGGGGGGCCCGGGGAGCTGTTTTTT. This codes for CSARTTSGGPGELFF.

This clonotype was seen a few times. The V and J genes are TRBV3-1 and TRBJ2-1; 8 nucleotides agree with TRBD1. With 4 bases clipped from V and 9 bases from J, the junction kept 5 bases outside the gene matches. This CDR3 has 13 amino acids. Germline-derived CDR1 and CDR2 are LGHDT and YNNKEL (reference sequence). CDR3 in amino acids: CASSRTGFSEQFF. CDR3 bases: TGTGCCAGCAGCCGGACAGGGTTTTCTGAGCAGTTCTTC.

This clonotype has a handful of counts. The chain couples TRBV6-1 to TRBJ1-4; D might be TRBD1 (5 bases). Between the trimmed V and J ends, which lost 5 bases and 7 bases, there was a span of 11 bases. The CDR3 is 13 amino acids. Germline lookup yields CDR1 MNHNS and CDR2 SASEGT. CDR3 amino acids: CASSRQSGEKLFF. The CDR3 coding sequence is TGTGCCAGCAGTCGACAGTCGGGTGAAAAACTGTTTTTT.

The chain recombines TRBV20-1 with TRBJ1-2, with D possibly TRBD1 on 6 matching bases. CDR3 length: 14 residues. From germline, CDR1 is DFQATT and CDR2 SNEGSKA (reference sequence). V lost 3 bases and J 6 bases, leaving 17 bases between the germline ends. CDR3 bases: TGCAGTGCTAGGGCCGCAGGGGCCCCCAATGGCTACACCTTC. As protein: CSARAAGAPNGYTF.

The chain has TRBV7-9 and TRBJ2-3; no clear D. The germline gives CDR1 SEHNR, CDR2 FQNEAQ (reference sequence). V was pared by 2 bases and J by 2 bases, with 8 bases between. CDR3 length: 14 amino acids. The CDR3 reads CASSLNIATDTQYF. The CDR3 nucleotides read TGTGCCAGCAGCTTAAACATAGCCACAGATACGCAGTATTTT.

The CDR3 DNA follows: TGTGCCAGCAGCTTACTTGATTATGAGACCCAGTACTTC. It encodes CASSLLDYETQYF. The chain employs TRBV11-3 and TRBJ2-5; D uncertain. This CDR3 is 13 amino acids long. CDR1 is SGHNT, CDR2 YENEEA, per germline. V was pared by 2 bases and J by 5 bases, with 9 bases between.

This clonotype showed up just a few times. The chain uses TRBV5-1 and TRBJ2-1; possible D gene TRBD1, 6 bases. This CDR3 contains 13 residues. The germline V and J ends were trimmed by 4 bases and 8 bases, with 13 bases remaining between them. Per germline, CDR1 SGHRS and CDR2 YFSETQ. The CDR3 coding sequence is TGCGCCAGCAGCGCTCAGGGGTCCGATGAGCAGTTCTTC. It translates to CASSAQGSDEQFF.

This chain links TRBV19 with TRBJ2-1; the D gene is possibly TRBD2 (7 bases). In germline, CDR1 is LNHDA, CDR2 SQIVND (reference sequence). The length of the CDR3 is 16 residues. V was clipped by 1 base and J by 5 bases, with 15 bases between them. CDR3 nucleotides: TGTGCCAGTAGTATAGGCGGGGGCCTTCTCGACAATGAGCAGTTCTTC. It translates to CASSIGGGLLDNEQFF.

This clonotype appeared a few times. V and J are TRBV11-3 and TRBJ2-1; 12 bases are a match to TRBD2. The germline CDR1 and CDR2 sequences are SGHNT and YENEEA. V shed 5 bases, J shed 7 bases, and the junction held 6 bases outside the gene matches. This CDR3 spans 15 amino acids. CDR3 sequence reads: CASSRGTSGQNEQFF. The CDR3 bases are TGTGCCAGCAGCCGGGGGACTAGCGGGCAAAATGAGCAGTTCTTC.

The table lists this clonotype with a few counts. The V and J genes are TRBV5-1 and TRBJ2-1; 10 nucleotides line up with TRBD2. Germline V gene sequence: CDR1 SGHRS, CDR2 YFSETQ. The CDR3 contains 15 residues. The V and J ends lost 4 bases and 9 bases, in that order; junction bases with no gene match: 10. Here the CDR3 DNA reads TGCGCCAGCAGCGAAGCGGGGGGGTCTTATTTTGAGCAGTTCTTC. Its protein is CASSEAGGSYFEQFF.

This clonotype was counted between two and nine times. CDR3 DNA: TGTGCCAGCAGCCCCGGGACCCAGCGGGCAGATACGCAGTATTTT. Translating gives CASSPGTQRADTQYF. This chain joins TRBV5-5 and TRBJ2-3, with D tentatively TRBD2 (6 bases). Germline lookup yields CDR1 SGHKS and CDR2 YYEKEE (reference sequence). This CDR3 spans 15 amino acids. V was clipped by 4 bases and J by 4 bases, with 16 bases between them.

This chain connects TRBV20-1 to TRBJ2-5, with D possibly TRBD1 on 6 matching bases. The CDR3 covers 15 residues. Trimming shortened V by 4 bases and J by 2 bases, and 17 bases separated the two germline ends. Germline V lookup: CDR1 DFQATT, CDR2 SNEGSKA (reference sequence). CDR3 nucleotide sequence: TGCAGTGCTAACAACAGGGTGGCAGTACAAGAGACCCAGTACTTC. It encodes CSANNRVAVQETQYF.

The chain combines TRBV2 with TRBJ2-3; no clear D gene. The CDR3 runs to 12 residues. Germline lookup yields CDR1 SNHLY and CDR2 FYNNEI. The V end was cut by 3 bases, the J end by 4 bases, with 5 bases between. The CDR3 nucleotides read TGTGCCAGCAGTGACAGGCCAGATACGCAGTATTTT. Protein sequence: CASSDRPDTQYF.

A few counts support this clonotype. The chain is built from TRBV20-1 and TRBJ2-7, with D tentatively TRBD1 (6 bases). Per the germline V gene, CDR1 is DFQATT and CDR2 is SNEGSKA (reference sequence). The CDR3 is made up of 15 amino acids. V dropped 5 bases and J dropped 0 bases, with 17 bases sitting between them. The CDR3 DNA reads TGCAGTGCTGCAGTACTCAGGGGCGGCTCCTACGAGCAGTACTTC. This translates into CSAAVLRGGSYEQYF.

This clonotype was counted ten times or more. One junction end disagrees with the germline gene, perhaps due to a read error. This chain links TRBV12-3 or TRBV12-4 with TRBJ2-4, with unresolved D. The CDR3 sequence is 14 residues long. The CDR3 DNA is TGTGCCAGCAGCTTAGGGCTGGGCGAAAACATTCAGTACTTC. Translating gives CASSLGLGENIQYF.